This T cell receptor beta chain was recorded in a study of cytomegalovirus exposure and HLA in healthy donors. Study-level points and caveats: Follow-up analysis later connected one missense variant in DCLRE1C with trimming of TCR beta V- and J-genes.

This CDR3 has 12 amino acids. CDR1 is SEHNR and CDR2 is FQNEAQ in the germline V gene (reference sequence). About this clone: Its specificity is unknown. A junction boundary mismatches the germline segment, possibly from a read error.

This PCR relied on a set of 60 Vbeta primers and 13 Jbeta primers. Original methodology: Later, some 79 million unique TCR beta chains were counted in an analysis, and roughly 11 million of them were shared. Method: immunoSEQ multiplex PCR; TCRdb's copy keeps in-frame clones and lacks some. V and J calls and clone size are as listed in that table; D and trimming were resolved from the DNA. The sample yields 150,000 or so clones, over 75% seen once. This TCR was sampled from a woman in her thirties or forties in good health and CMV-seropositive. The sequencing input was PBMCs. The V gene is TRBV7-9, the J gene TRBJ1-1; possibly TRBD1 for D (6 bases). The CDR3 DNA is TGTTCCAGCAGTCGACAGGTCACTGAAGCTTTCTTT. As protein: CSSSRQVTEAFF. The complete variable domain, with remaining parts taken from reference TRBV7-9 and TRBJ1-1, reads DTGVSQNPRHKITKRGQNVTFRCDPISEHNRLYWYRQTLGQGPEFLTYFQNEAQLEKSRLLSDRFSAERPKGSFSTLEIQRTEQGDSAMYLCSSSRQVTEAFFGQGTRLTVV.